This T cell receptor (beta chain) is from a study of cytomegalovirus exposure and HLA in healthy donors (dated by TCRdb to between 2016 and 2019). General notes on the study: A later analysis indicated that the roughly 130 validation repertoires were generated on the platform also employed for the 700 or so repertoires of the first cohort. The aim of the study was to test whether cataloging public T cell receptors could identify signatures of past pathogen exposure. Along with the approximately 700-subject first cohort, a separate validation cohort of over a hundred different subjects was used. The study combined high-throughput TCR immunosequencing, statistical association of individual TCRs with disease status, and machine learning to predict cytomegalovirus infection status. Results the study describes overall, beyond this receptor: Of the cluster scores, approximately 95% were above 0 in a later analysis, which found that TCRs clustered in the first cohort also tended to co-occur in the approximately 120 validation repertoires. While some public TCRs were present in many individuals, most TCR sequences turned up only very rarely across donors. The study gave a list of some 150 TCR beta chains associated with cytomegalovirus. In both the original and validation cohorts, the classifier was reported to diagnose cytomegalovirus status with high specificity and sensitivity. All 120 or so repertoires were used to score co-occurrence in the validation cohort in a later analysis, because that analysis had no HLA typing for the cohort. The authors suggested that the approach could potentially be generalized to other disease states and immunological phenotypes. In vitro tests confirmed that three of the cytomegalovirus-associated TCR beta chains recognize cytomegalovirus antigens.

CDR1 and CDR2 were assigned from the germline V gene as MDHEN and SYDVKM. Here V drops 3 bases and J drops 4 bases, and the junction holds 7 bases not matched to any gene. Counted from cysteine to phenylalanine, this CDR3 has 16 amino acids. Here the CDR3 DNA is all that survives: 48 bases in frame from base 1. Libraries were built with the immunoSEQ multiplex PCR assay. On the authors' methods: To diagnose cytomegalovirus status from the catalog of TCR beta chain sequences, a statistical classification framework was built. The table was pulled from immuneACCESS by TCRdb, which kept in-frame rearrangements only. Such tables lose some clones; where checked, under half of the loss comes from unresolved V genes, and the rest has no known cause. V, J and clone size are taken as reported in that table, and D and trimming were inferred from the DNA itself. Here the sample has some 340,000 clones; 75% to 90% occur a single time. The ten largest clonotypes hold roughly 1.2% of the sample.

Remarks on this clone: This receptor's antigen is unknown. No base quality information exists; no much larger clone differs at one position.

Donors formed part of the validation cohort, which comprised fewer than 150 subjects and was distinct from the first cohort of under 850 subjects. The sequenced sample was PBMCs. The rearranged chain carries TRBV28 and TRBJ1-5, and TRBD1 aligns with 9 junction nucleotides. This clonotype originated in a woman aged 25 to 39 in good health and CMV-seropositive. The CDR3: CASSLGTGMVNQPQHF. In nucleotide form, the sequence is TGTGCCAGCAGTTTGGGGACAGGGATGGTTAATCAGCCCCAGCATTTT.